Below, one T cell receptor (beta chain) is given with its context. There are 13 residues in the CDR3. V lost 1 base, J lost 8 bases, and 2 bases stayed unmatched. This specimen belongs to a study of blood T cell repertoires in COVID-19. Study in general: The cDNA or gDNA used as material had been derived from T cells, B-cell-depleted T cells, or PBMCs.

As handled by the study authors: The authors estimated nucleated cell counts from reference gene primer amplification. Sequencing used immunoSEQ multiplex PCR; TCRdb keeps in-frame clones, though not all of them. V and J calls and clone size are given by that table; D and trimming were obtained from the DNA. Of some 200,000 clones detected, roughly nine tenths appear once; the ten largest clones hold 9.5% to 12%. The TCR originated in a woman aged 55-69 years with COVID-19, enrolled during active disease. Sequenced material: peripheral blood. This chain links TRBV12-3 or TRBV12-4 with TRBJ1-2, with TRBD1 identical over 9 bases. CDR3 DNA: TGTGCCAGCAGTTTAGGGACAGGGGTCGGCTACACCTTC. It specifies CASSLGTGVGYTF.